Listed here is a single T cell receptor (beta chain). What it binds is not known. The data stem from a study of T cell responses to AZD1222 COVID-19 vaccine. Study results and caveats: Two AZD1222 administrations were followed by greater Spike-specific TCR breadth and depth. Donors were mostly white British, more females; clonal diversity possibly underestimated.

Sequencing was performed with immunoSEQ multiplex PCR; in TCRdb, only in-frame clones are kept and a portion is missing. The table lists about 100,000 clones, over 70% of them singletons. The specimen comprised peripheral blood, sampled on day 0 of AZD1222 vaccination. This TCR was recovered from an adult in good health.

The CDR3 DNA reads TGTGCCACCAGTGATACAGGGATGGGCGCCTATGGCTACACCTTC. Protein: CATSDTGMGAYGYTF. The chain has TRBV24-1 and TRBJ1-2, with TRBD1 as a possible D gene (6 bases). V was cut by 3 bases and J by 4 bases, with 14 bases left in between. This CDR3 comprises 15 residues. The germline CDR1 and CDR2 sequences are KGHDR and SFDVKD.